The following is a TCR beta chain sequence with its context. The antigen is not known. The record originates from a study of cytomegalovirus exposure and HLA in healthy donors. In the study overall: The same platform was used for the 110 or so validation repertoires and the approximately 670 first-cohort repertoires, a later analysis reported.

The donors were in the roughly 130-subject validation cohort, distinct from the approximately 700-subject first cohort. The assay was immunoSEQ multiplex PCR, and TCRdb's table has in-frame clones only and misses some. This sample has 150,000 to 200,000 clones, with more than 75% found just once. Germline assignment: CDR1 MNHEY and CDR2 SVGAGI. V gave up 6 bases and J gave up 5 bases, with 19 bases separating them. The CDR3 runs to 15 residues. Findings and limits, study-wide: The study listed roughly 150 cytomegalovirus-associated TCR beta chains.

J is TRBJ2-5 and V is TRBV6-5; D perhaps matches TRBD2 (6 bases). This TCR was recovered from a man in his late teens or twenties in good health and CMV-seronegative. The specimen sequenced was PBMCs. CDR3 DNA: TGTGCCAGCAGGCAGTCGGCCCGTGCGGGGGAGACCCAGTACTTC. Translated: CASRQSARAGETQYF.